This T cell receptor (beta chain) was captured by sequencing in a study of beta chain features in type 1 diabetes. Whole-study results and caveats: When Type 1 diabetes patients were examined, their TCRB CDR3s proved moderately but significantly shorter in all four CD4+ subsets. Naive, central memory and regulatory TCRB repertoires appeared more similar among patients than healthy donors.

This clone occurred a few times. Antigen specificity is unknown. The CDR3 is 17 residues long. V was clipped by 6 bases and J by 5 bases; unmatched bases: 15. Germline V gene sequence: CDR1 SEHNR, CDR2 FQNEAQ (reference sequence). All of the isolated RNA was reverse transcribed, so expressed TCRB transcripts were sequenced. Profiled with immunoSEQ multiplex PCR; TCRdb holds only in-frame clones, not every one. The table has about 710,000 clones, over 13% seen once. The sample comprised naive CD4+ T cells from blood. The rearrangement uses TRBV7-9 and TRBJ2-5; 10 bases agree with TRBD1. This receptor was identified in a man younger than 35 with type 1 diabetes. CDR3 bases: TGTGCCAGCAGACAACTGACAGGGGGCCGAAGTTTGGAGACCCAGTACTTC. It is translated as CASRQLTGGRSLETQYF.